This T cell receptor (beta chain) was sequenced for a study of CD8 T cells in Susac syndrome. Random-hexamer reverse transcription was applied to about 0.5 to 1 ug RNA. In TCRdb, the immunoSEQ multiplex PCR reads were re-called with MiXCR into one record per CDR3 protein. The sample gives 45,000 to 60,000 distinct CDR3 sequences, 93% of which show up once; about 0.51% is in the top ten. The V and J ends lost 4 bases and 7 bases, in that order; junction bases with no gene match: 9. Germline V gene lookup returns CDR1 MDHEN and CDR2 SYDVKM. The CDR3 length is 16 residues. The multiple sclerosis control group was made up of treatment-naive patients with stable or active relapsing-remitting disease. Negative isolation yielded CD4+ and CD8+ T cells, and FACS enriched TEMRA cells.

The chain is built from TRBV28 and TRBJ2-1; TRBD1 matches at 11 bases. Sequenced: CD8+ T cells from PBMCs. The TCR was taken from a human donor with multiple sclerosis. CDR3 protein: CASSSPGTGGPNEQFF. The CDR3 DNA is TGTGCCAGCAGTTCACCCGGGACAGGGGGTCCTAATGAGCAGTTCTTC.